This TCR beta chain was sequenced for a study of blood T cell repertoires in COVID-19. Study background: Acute-phase and convalescent COVID-19 samples originated in the United States, Italy and Spain. The cDNA or gDNA used as material had been derived from T cells, B-cell-depleted T cells, or PBMCs.

In the authors' workflow: Reference gene primer amplification in the assay estimated nucleated cell counts. TCRdb keeps only in-frame clones here, not all; method: immunoSEQ multiplex PCR. The V and J calls and clone size were taken over from that table, and D and trimming were inferred from the DNA. The sample yields roughly 41,000 clones, under 85% seen once. Germline V gene sequence: CDR1 SGHKS, CDR2 YYEKEE (reference sequence). The ends were cut back, 4 bases at V and 5 bases at J, with 13 bases in the middle. This CDR3 region has 14 residues. The clonotype comes from a woman aged 80 or over with acute or convalescent COVID-19. The specimen was peripheral blood. This chain joins TRBV5-5 and TRBJ1-3; D gene unclear. The CDR3 here is CASSLSPARNTIYF. CDR3 bases: TGTGCCAGCAGCCTATCCCCTGCTCGAAACACCATATATTTT.